This T cell receptor (beta chain) was profiled in a study of technical replicates of blood from a few donors. Data came from immunoSEQ multiplex PCR; TCRdb stores just in-frame clones and leaves some out. The sample lists around 80,000 clones; approximately 90% were seen once. With V trimmed by 2 bases and J by 8 bases, 10 bases remained unmatched. The CDR3 is 16 residues long. The germline gives CDR1 MNHEY, CDR2 SVGAGI. Material: T cells isolated from PBMCs. The genes are TRBV6-5 and TRBJ2-1; 9 nucleotides line up with TRBD2. The TCR sequence derives from a human donor in good health. CDR3 DNA: TGTGCCAGCAGTTACACCCCCTGGCGGGAGGGCTATGAGCAGTTCTTC. As protein: CASSYTPWREGYEQFF.